The 20 T cell receptor beta chains reported below all come from one sample, sequenced in a study of T-cell reconstitution after alpha-beta-depleted transplantation in children. This sample's TCRbeta library carried unique molecular identifier barcodes. TCRdb used MiXCR to reprocess the PCR reads, holding one entry per CDR3 protein. Among about 250,000 distinct CDR3 sequences listed, roughly a quarter were seen once. Sequencing used PBMCs, mostly from graft donor cells, obtained 360 days after TCRalphabeta/CD19-depleted stem cell transplant. All receptors come from a female patient aged 2-10 years who had a stem cell transplant for congenital amegakaryocytic thrombocytopenia, so the T cells may come from the graft donor.

The table lists this clonotype with a few counts. The CDR3 DNA follows: TGTGCCAGCAGTTTATCATTAGGCTACGAGCAGTACTTC. Protein: CASSLSLGYEQYF. The chain joins TRBV27 to TRBJ2-7; D remains ambiguous. The V end lost 0 bases, the J end lost 3 bases, and 6 bases lay between the germline ends. The CDR3 covers 13 residues. Looked up from germline, CDR1 is MNHEY and CDR2 is SMNVEV (reference sequence).

The CDR3 is CASSQGYSNQPQHF. CDR3 sequence (DNA): TGCGCCAGCAGCCAGGGGTATAGCAATCAGCCCCAGCATTTT. The rearrangement links TRBV4-1 to TRBJ1-5; D gene ambiguous. Trimming took 3 bases from V and 0 from J, leaving 6 bases between them. The germline CDR1 and CDR2 sequences are MGHRA and YSYEKL. The CDR3 length is 14 residues.

This chain joins TRBV10-3 and TRBJ2-2; 11 bases agree with TRBD1. Per germline, CDR1 ENHRY and CDR2 SYGVKD. This CDR3 has 16 amino acids. V lost 6 bases to trimming and J lost 5 bases; unmatched junction nucleotides: 8. The CDR3 is CAIRMDRGQRTGELFF. DNA of the CDR3: TGTGCCATCAGGATGGACAGGGGGCAGAGGACCGGGGAGCTGTTTTTT.

This clonotype was detected a few times. V gene TRBV12-3 or TRBV12-4 combines with J gene TRBJ2-3; 9 positions agree with TRBD2. With V trimmed by 6 bases and J by 1 base, 2 bases remained unmatched. This CDR3 is built from 14 residues. Here the CDR3 reads CASRIAGGTDTQYF. The CDR3 DNA reads as TGTGCCAGCAGAATAGCGGGGGGCACAGATACGCAGTATTTT.

This clonotype was picked up a small number of times. The J gene is TRBJ2-1, the V gene TRBV4-1, with 7 bases aligning to TRBD2. The germline CDR1 and CDR2 sequences are MGHRA and YSYEKL. This CDR3 has 17 amino acids. J gave up 0 bases and V 3 bases, and 8 bases lay outside the gene matches. The CDR3 here is CASSQGSRGYSYNEQFF. DNA for the CDR3: TGCGCCAGCAGCCAGGGCTCGCGGGGGTACTCCTACAATGAGCAGTTCTTC.

This clonotype was observed a few times. This chain connects TRBV5-1 to TRBJ2-6, with D uncertain. The germline V gene has CDR1 SGHRS and CDR2 YFSETQ. This CDR3 has 15 amino acids. The V end lost 4 bases, the J end lost 0 bases, and 8 bases lay between the germline ends. As DNA, the CDR3 is TGCGCCAGCAGCCCAGTCCTCTCTGGGGCCAACGTCCTGACTTTC. It encodes CASSPVLSGANVLTF.

This chain uses TRBV14 with TRBJ2-3; D not certain. V was shortened by 0 bases and J by 6 bases, with 7 bases between the two germline ends. The germline CDR1 and CDR2 sequences are SGHDN and FVKESK. This CDR3 is built from 13 residues. CDR3 coding DNA: TGTGCCAGCAGCCAAGAGTTAGGGGATACGCAGTATTTT. Residues: CASSQELGDTQYF.

This chain uses TRBV3-1 with TRBJ1-3, with D unresolved. Looked up from germline, CDR1 is LGHDT and CDR2 is YNNKEL (reference sequence). The CDR3 covers 15 residues. With 0 bases removed from V and 3 bases from J, the gap between germline ends came to 9 bases. CDR3 in DNA: TGTGCCAGCAGCCAAGATACCATCGTTGGAAACACCATATATTTT. It translates to CASSQDTIVGNTIYF.

The rearrangement links TRBV2 to TRBJ2-5, with a weak D call TRBD1 (6 bases). Germline assignment: CDR1 SNHLY and CDR2 FYNNEI. The CDR3 is made up of 15 amino acids. V dropped 1 base and J dropped 2 bases, with 11 bases sitting between them. Written as DNA, the CDR3 is TGTGCCAGCAGTGAAGAGATGGACAGACAAGAGACCCAGTACTTC. Translation gives CASSEEMDRQETQYF.

This clonotype was found many times. The rearrangement joins TRBV11-2 to TRBJ1-1; unclear D gene. CDR1 SGHAT and CDR2 FQNNGV come from the germline V gene. Trimming shortened V by 1 base and J by 0 bases, and 6 bases separated the two germline ends. The CDR3 spans 14 residues. CDR3 DNA sequence: TGTGCCAGCAGCTTAGGGGCCGTGAACACTGAAGCTTTCTTT. It translates to CASSLGAVNTEAFF. The full variable domain, its missing parts supplied by reference TRBV11-2 and TRBJ1-1, is EAGVAQSPRYKIIEKRQSVAFWCNPISGHATLYWYQQILGQGPKLLIQFQNNGVVDDSQLPKDRFSAERLKGVDSTLKIQPAKLEDSAVYLCASSLGAVNTEAFFGQGTRLTVV.

This clonotype has more than one count but fewer than ten. The chain combines TRBV10-3 with TRBJ1-5; perhaps TRBD1 as D (5 bases). Germline values: CDR1 ENHRY, CDR2 SYGVKD. This CDR3 is 14 amino acids long. The V gene lost 4 bases and the J gene lost 4 bases, with 11 bases spanning the gap. CDR3 coding DNA: TGTGCCATCAGTGCACAGGTAAGAAATCAGCCCCAGCATTTT. Its protein is CAISAQVRNQPQHF.

This clonotype was found a few times. The rearrangement uses TRBV7-2 and TRBJ1-4; 7 nucleotides align to TRBD1. Germline CDR1 and CDR2: SGHTA and FQGNSA. V lost 5 bases to trimming and J lost 8 bases; unmatched junction nucleotides: 11. This CDR3 is built from 15 residues. CDR3 DNA sequence: TGTGCCAGCAGCCCGCAGACAGGGATACCCGAAAAACTGTTTTTT. Protein product: CASSPQTGIPEKLFF.

The V gene is TRBV4-1, the J gene TRBJ2-2, with 7 bases aligning to TRBD2. The V gene's germline CDR1 is MGHRA and CDR2 YSYEKL. The junction had 8 bases not matched to a gene; V was cut back by 4 bases and J by 3 bases. The CDR3 spans 16 residues. The CDR3 loop is CASSPRAGEDTGELFF. DNA for the CDR3: TGCGCCAGCAGCCCCCGTGCGGGAGAGGACACCGGGGAGCTGTTTTTT.

This clonotype came up a few times. The CDR3 protein is CASRLQVLGTGELFF. As DNA, the CDR3 is TGCGCCAGCAGGTTACAGGTTCTAGGTACCGGGGAGCTGTTTTTT. This chain uses TRBV4-3 with TRBJ2-2; perhaps TRBD1 as D (5 bases). From germline, CDR1 is LGHNA and CDR2 YSLEER. Trimming removed 6 bases from V and 5 bases from J, with 16 bases in between. The CDR3 loop spans 15 amino acids.

This clonotype occurred a few times. The chain has TRBV3-1 and TRBJ2-7; D is possibly TRBD1 or TRBD2 (5 bases each). CDR3 length: 11 amino acids. CDR1 and CDR2 (germline): LGHDT, YNNKEL (reference sequence). V lost 6 bases and J lost 7, with 10 bases in between. This CDR3 is CASRHGGEQYF. The CDR3 DNA reads as TGTGCCAGCAGACATGGGGGTGAGCAGTACTTC.

V usage is TRBV15 and J usage is TRBJ1-5, with 8 positions matching TRBD1. CDR3 length: 14 residues. With V trimmed by 4 bases and J by 6 bases, 5 bases remained unmatched. The germline V gene has CDR1 LNHNV and CDR2 YYDKDF (reference sequence). The CDR3 nucleotides are TGTGCCACCAGCATCGGACAGGGTGGTCAGCCCCAGCATTTT. Translated: CATSIGQGGQPQHF.

This clonotype turned up a few times. The rearrangement uses TRBV6-1 and TRBJ2-7; D may be TRBD1 (7 bases). The CDR3 totals 13 residues. Germline V gene lookup returns CDR1 MNHNS and CDR2 SASEGT. V was shortened by 4 bases and J by 5 bases, with 12 bases between the two germline ends. CDR3 loop: CASSGQGGHEQYF. CDR3 nucleotide sequence: TGTGCCAGCAGTGGACAGGGAGGCCACGAGCAGTACTTC.

The genes are TRBV21-1 and TRBJ2-7. TRBV21-1 is shown as a pseudogene. The CDR3 runs to 10 residues. DNA of the CDR3: TGTGCCAGCAGCAAGGTCGAGCAGTACTTC. Translation: CASSKVEQYF.

J is TRBJ1-4 and V is TRBV28; D is ambiguous. The CDR3 is made up of 12 amino acids. Germline-derived CDR1 and CDR2 are MDHEN and SYDVKM. V lost 1 base and J lost 8, with 5 bases in between. Written as DNA, the CDR3 is TGTGCCAGCAGTTTATTGGGGGAAAAACTGTTTTTT. This sequence encodes CASSLLGEKLFF.

This chain connects TRBV5-1 to TRBJ2-1; 8 nucleotides agree with TRBD2. After removal of 3 bases from V and 0 bases from J, the junction contained 11 bases not matched to a gene. CDR1 is SGHRS, CDR2 YFSETQ, per germline. CDR3 length: 18 residues. CDR3 residues: CASSWKTSGGSSYNEQFF. CDR3 nucleotide sequence: TGCGCCAGCAGCTGGAAAACTAGCGGCGGGAGCTCCTACAATGAGCAGTTCTTC.